This TCR beta chain originates from a study of shared clonotypes between healthy human individuals. Germline V CDR1 and CDR2: WNHNN, SYGVQD (reference sequence). The CDR3 length is 14 residues. Between the trimmed V and J ends, which lost 2 bases and 4 bases, there was a span of 10 bases. Nashville, Tennessee was home to all donors, who were Caucasian adults. Remarks on this clone: The antigen remains unidentified.

Produced via immunoSEQ multiplex PCR; TCRdb's table is partial and in-frame only. This table holds about 600,000 clones, 95% to 98% found once. Study-wide results and limits: Memory subsets generally showed smaller estimated richness than naive subsets did.

The specimen was naive CD4+ T cells sorted from blood. The subset: CD45RA+ positively selected. This TCR came from a woman aged 30 to 39 in good health. The chain has TRBV10-1 and TRBJ2-3; a weak D match, TRBD1 (6 bases). CDR3 nucleotide sequence: TGCGCCAGCAGTGAGGGGGGCAGGCCAGATACGCAGTATTTT. Translated: CASSEGGRPDTQYF.